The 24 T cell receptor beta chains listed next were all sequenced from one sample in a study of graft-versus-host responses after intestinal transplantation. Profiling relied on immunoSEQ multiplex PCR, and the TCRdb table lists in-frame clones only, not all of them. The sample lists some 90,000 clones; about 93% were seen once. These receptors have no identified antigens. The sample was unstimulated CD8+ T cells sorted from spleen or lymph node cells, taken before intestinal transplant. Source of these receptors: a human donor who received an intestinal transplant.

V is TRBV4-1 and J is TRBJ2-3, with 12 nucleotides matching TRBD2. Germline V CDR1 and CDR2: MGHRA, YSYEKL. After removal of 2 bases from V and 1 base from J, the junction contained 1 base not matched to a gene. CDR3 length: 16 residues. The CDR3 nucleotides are TGCGCCAGCAGCCAAAGACTAGCGGGGGGCACAGATACGCAGTATTTT. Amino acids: CASSQRLAGGTDTQYF.

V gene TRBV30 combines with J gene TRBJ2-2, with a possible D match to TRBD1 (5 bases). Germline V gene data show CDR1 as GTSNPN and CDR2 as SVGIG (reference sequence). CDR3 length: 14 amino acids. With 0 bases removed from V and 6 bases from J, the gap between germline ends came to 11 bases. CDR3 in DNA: TGTGCCTGGAGTGTACTAAGGGGCGCCGGGGAGCTGTTTTTT. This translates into CAWSVLRGAGELFF. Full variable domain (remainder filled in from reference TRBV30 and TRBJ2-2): SQTIHQWPATLVQPVGSPLSLECTVEGTSNPNLYWYRQAAGRGLQLLFYSVGIGQISSEVPQNLSASRPQDRQFILSSKKLLLSDSGFYLCAWSVLRGAGELFFGEGSRLTVL.

CDR3 sequence reads: CASSDRDRALYEQYF. The DNA for the CDR3 is TGTGCCAGCAGCGACCGGGACAGGGCTCTATACGAGCAGTACTTC. V gene TRBV6-1 combines with J gene TRBJ2-7, with 9 positions matching TRBD1. Germline CDR1 and CDR2: MNHNS and SASEGT. Trimming removed 6 bases from V and 4 bases from J; junction bases left unmatched: 10. This CDR3 has 15 amino acids.

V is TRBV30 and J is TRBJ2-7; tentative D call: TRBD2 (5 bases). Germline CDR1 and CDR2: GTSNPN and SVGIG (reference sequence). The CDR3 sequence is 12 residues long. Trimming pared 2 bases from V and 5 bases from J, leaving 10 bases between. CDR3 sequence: CAWSPDFHEQYF. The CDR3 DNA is TGTGCCTGGAGTCCGGACTTTCACGAGCAGTACTTC.

The CDR3 protein is CSVEFLAGPYEQYF. CDR3 nucleotide sequence: TGCAGCGTTGAGTTTCTAGCGGGGCCCTACGAGCAGTACTTC. V usage is TRBV29-1 and J usage is TRBJ2-7, with TRBD2 identical over 9 bases. Losses at the gene ends were 3 bases for V and 2 bases for J; bases not matched to a gene: 5. The CDR3 extends over 14 amino acids. The V gene's germline CDR1 is SQVTM and CDR2 ANQGSEA.

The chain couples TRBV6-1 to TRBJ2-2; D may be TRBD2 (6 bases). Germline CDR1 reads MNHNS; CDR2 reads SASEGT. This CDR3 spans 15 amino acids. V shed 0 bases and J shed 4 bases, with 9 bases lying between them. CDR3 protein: CASSEATGLTGELFF. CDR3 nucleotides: TGTGCCAGCAGTGAAGCGACGGGACTCACCGGGGAGCTGTTTTTT.

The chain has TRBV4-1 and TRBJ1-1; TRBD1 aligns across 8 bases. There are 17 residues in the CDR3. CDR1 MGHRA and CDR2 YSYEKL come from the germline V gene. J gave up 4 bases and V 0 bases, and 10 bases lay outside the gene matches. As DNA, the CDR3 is TGCGCCAGCAGCCAAGACCCGACAGGGGATGGTGGCACTGAAGCTTTCTTT. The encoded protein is CASSQDPTGDGGTEAFF.

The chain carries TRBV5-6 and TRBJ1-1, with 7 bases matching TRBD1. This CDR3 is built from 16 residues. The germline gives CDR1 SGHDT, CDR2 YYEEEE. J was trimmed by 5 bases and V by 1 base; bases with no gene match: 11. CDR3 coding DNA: TGTGCCAGCAGCTTGTCGGTAGGGGGCGGGTATACTGAAGCTTTCTTT. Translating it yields CASSLSVGGGYTEAFF.

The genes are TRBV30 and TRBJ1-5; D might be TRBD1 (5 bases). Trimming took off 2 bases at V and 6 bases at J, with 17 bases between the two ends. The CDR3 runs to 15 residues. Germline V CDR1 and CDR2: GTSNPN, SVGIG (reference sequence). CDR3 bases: TGTGCCTGGAGTTACCTGCAGGGTCCGGGTCAGCCCCAGCATTTT. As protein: CAWSYLQGPGQPQHF.

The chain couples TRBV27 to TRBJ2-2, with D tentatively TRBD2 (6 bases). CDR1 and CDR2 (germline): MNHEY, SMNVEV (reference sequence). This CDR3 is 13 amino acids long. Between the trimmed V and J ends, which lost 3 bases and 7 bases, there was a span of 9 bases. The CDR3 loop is CASSLGGGGELFF. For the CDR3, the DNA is TGTGCCAGCAGTTTGGGAGGAGGCGGGGAGCTGTTTTTT.

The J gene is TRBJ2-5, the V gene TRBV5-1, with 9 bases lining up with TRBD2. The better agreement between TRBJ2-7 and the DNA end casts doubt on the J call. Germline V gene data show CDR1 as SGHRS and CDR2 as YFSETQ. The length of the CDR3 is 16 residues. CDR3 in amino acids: CASSPDSTSGIYEQYF. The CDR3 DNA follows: TGCGCCAGCAGCCCTGACTCGACTAGCGGTATCTACGAGCAGTACTTC.

As DNA, the CDR3 is TGTGCCTGGAGCCCGGGACAGGGGGACCACGAGCAGTACTTC. Its translation: CAWSPGQGDHEQYF. The chain joins TRBV30 to TRBJ2-5; TRBD1 aligns across 11 bases. The end of the DNA fits TRBJ2-7 better, so the J call may be wrong. The germline V gene has CDR1 GTSNPN and CDR2 SVGIG (reference sequence). This CDR3 has 14 amino acids.

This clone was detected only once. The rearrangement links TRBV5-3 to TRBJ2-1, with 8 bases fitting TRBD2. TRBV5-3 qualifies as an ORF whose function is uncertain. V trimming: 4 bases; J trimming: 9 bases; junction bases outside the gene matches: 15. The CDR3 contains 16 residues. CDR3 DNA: TGTGCCAGAAGCGTACCGGGACTAGTTAGATACGGTGAGCAGTTCTTC. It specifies CARSVPGLVRYGEQFF.

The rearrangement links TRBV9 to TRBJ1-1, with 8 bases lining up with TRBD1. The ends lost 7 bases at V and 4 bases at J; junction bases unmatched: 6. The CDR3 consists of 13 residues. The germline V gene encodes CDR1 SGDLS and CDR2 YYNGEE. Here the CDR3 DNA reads TGTGCCAGCGGCTGGACAGGGACCACTGAAGCTTTCTTT. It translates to CASGWTGTTEAFF.

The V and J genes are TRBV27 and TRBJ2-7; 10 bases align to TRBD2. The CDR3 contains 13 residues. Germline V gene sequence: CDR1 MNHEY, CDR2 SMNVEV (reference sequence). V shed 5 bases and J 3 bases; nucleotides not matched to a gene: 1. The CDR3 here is CASSRTSGYEQYF. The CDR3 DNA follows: TGTGCCAGCAGTAGGACTAGCGGCTACGAGCAGTACTTC.

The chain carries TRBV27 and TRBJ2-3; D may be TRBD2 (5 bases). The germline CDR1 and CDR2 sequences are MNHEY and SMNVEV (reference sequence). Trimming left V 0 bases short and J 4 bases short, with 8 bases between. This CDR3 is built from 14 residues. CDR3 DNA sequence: TGTGCCAGCAGTTTATCTTCAGCGGCAGATACGCAGTATTTT. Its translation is CASSLSSAADTQYF.

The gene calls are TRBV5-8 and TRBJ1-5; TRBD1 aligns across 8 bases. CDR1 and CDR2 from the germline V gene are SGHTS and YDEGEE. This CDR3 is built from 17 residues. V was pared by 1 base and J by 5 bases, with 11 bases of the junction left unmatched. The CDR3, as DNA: TGTGCCAGCAGCTTGTCCCAGGGGGCGAGTTTCTATCAGCCCCAGCATTTT. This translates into CASSLSQGASFYQPQHF.

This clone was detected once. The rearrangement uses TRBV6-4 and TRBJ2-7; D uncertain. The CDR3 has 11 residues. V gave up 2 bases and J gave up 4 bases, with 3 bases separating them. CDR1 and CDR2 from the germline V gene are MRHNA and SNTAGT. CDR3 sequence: CASSDEYEQYF. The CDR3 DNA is TGTGCCAGCAGTGACGAGTACGAGCAGTACTTC.

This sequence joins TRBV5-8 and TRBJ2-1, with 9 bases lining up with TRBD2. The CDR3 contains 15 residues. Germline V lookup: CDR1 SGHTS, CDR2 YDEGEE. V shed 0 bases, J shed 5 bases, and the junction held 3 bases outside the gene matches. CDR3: CASSLVAGGDNEQFF. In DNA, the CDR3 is TGTGCCAGCAGCTTGGTGGCGGGGGGGGACAATGAGCAGTTCTTC. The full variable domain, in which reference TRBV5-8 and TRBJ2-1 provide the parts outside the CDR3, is EAGVTQSPTHLIKTRGQQATLRCSPISGHTSVYWYQQALGLGLQFLLWYDEGEERNRGNFPPRFSGRQFPNYSSELNVNALELEDSALYLCASSLVAGGDNEQFFGPGTRLTVL.

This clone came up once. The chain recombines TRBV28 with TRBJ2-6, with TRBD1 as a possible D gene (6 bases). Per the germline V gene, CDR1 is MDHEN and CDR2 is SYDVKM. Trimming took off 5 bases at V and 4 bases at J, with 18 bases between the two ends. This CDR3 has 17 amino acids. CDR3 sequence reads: CASSPISGAEGANVLTF. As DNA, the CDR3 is TGTGCCAGCAGTCCTATATCAGGGGCGGAGGGGGCCAACGTCCTGACTTTC.

CDR3 coding DNA: TGTGCCAGTAGGGACGACGGGAGCCCAGATACGCAGTATTTT. Protein: CASRDDGSPDTQYF. The chain links TRBV19 to TRBJ2-3; possibly TRBD2 for D (6 bases). The germline V gene has CDR1 LNHDA and CDR2 SQIVND (reference sequence). CDR3 length: 14 residues. V dropped 6 bases and J dropped 4 bases, with 14 bases sitting between them. The entire variable domain, with the rest obtained from reference TRBV19 and TRBJ2-3, is as follows: DGGITQSPKYLFRKEGQNVTLSCEQNLNHDAMYWYRQDPGQGLRLIYYSQIVNDFQKGDIAEGYSVSREKKESFPLTVTSAQKNPTAFYLCASRDDGSPDTQYFGPGTRLTVL.

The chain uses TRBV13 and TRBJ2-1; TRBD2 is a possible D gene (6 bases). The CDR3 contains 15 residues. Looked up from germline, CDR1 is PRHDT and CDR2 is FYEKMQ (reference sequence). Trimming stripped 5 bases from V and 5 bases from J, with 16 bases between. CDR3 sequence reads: CASSESGGYNNEQFF. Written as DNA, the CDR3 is TGTGCCAGCAGCGAATCTGGGGGGTATAACAATGAGCAGTTCTTC. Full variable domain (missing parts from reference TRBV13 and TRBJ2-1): AAGVIQSPRHLIKEKRETATLKCYPIPRHDTVYWYQQGPGQDPQFLISFYEKMQSDKGSIPDRFSAQQFSDYHSELNMSSLELGDSALYFCASSESGGYNNEQFFGPGTRLTVL.

Written as DNA, the CDR3 is TGTGCCAGCAGCTTTTCAGGGAACACTGAAGCTTTCTTT. This encodes CASSFSGNTEAFF. The chain uses TRBV11-2 and TRBJ1-1; unclear D gene. The CDR3 contains 13 residues. Trimming cost V 3 bases and J 1 base, with 6 bases left between them. Germline values: CDR1 SGHAT, CDR2 FQNNGV. Based on the CDR3 plus reference TRBV11-2 and TRBJ1-1, the full variable domain is EAGVAQSPRYKIIEKRQSVAFWCNPISGHATLYWYQQILGQGPKLLIQFQNNGVVDDSQLPKDRFSAERLKGVDSTLKIQPAKLEDSAVYLCASSFSGNTEAFFGQGTRLTVV.

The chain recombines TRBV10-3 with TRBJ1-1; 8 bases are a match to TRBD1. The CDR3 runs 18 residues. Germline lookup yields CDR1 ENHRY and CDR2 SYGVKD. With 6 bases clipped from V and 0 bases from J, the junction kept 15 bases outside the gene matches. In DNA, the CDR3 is TGTGCCATCAGCGAACCGGACAGGGCAGTGGAAATGAACACTGAAGCTTTCTTT. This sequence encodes CAISEPDRAVEMNTEAFF.